These 29 T cell receptor beta chains came from one sample sequenced in a study of cytotoxic CD8 clonotypes in ibrutinib-treated CLL. Sequencing was performed with immunoSEQ multiplex PCR; in TCRdb, only in-frame clones are kept and a portion is missing. This sample has approximately 330,000 clones, with about 80% found just once. Sequencing was performed on PBMCs, taken before ibrutinib treatment. The source is a human donor with chronic lymphocytic leukemia.

The chain couples TRBV4-1 to TRBJ1-4; 7 bases align to TRBD1. The junction had 15 bases not matched to a gene; V was cut back by 1 base and J by 7 bases. The germline V gene has CDR1 MGHRA and CDR2 YSYEKL. This CDR3 spans 18 amino acids. The CDR3 is CASSQGAPGGIGGEKLFF. Here the CDR3 DNA reads TGCGCCAGCAGCCAAGGTGCGCCAGGGGGTATAGGGGGTGAAAAACTGTTTTTT.

The CDR3 loop reads CAWSPGPTSGEYF. The CDR3 DNA sequence: TGTGCCTGGAGTCCTGGCCCGACTAGCGGGGAGTACTTC. This chain links TRBV30 with TRBJ2-7; 11 bases are a match to TRBD2. CDR3 length equals 13 residues. Germline values: CDR1 GTSNPN, CDR2 SVGIG (reference sequence). V gave up 2 bases and J gave up 11 bases; unmatched junction bases: 8.

This clone has a handful of counts. The chain is built from TRBV28 and TRBJ1-5, with D tentatively TRBD1 (5 bases). Germline V CDR1 and CDR2: MDHEN, SYDVKM. The ends were cut back, 1 base at V and 3 bases at J, with 10 bases in the middle. This CDR3 spans 15 amino acids. Here the CDR3 DNA reads TGTGCCAGCAGTTTATTTCGGGGGGTCAATCAGCCCCAGCATTTT. As protein: CASSLFRGVNQPQHF.

The chain carries TRBV27 and TRBJ1-5; D unclear. CDR3 length: 14 amino acids. The ends were cut back, 8 bases at V and 3 bases at J, with 14 bases in the middle. Germline CDR1 MNHEY, CDR2 SMNVEV (reference sequence). This chain's CDR3 is CASGRVGINQPQHF. CDR3 nucleotides: TGTGCCAGCGGTCGTGTTGGTATCAATCAGCCCCAGCATTTT.

This sequence joins TRBV10-3 and TRBJ2-3, with a tentative D call TRBD1 (6 bases). The CDR3 spans 12 residues. Trimming shortened V by 7 bases and J by 5 bases, and 10 bases separated the two germline ends. Germline V CDR1 and CDR2: ENHRY, SYGVKD. The CDR3, as DNA: TGTGCCATCAAACAGGGTGGAGATACGCAGTATTTT. Encoded protein: CAIKQGGDTQYF.

The J gene is TRBJ2-1, the V gene TRBV2, with D tentatively TRBD2 (5 bases). The ends were cut back, 5 bases at V and 4 bases at J, with 12 bases in the middle. The CDR3 is made up of 14 amino acids. Germline CDR1 is SNHLY and CDR2 is FYNNEI. CDR3 sequence: CASSLSGPYNEQFF. The DNA for the CDR3 is TGTGCCAGCAGTTTGAGCGGACCTTACAATGAGCAGTTCTTC.

The chain recombines TRBV6-5 with TRBJ2-7; the match to TRBD1 covers 9 bases. V trimming: 6 bases; J trimming: 8 bases; junction bases outside the gene matches: 11. The V gene's germline CDR1 is MNHEY and CDR2 SVGAGI. This CDR3 is 14 amino acids long. In nucleotides, the CDR3 is TGTGCCAGCAGCAGGGACAGGGAGCTGAGCCAGCAGTACTTC. It codes for CASSRDRELSQQYF.

The CDR3 DNA sequence: TGTGCCAAAGCCGGACAGGGGGGCACCGGGGAGCTGTTTTTT. Translation gives CAKAGQGGTGELFF. The chain uses TRBV2 and TRBJ2-2; TRBD1 matches 10 bases. Per the germline V gene, CDR1 is SNHLY and CDR2 is FYNNEI. V shed 10 bases and J 4 bases; nucleotides not matched to a gene: 6. There are 14 residues in the CDR3.

CDR3 in DNA: TGTGCCAGTAGTATAAGGGGAGACAGTCAAAGAAGGGAGACCCAGTACTTC. Amino acids: CASSIRGDSQRRETQYF. This sequence joins TRBV19 and TRBJ2-5, with D perhaps being TRBD1 or TRBD2 (5 bases each). CDR1 is LNHDA, CDR2 SQIVND, per germline (reference sequence). There are 17 residues in the CDR3. Trimming shortened V by 2 bases and J by 5 bases, and 21 bases separated the two germline ends.

The chain uses TRBV29-1 and TRBJ2-2; 7 nucleotides align to TRBD2. Unmatched junction bases numbered 5, after V lost 5 bases and J lost 2 bases. The germline gives CDR1 SQVTM, CDR2 ANQGSEA. The CDR3 is made up of 14 amino acids. CDR3 in amino acids: CSVWSSGNTGELFF. CDR3 DNA sequence: TGCAGCGTTTGGTCTAGCGGTAACACCGGGGAGCTGTTTTTT.

This clone was counted a few times. The chain has TRBV10-1 and TRBJ2-1, with 8 nucleotides matching TRBD2. The CDR3 sequence is 16 residues long. Losses at the gene ends were 5 bases for V and 1 base for J; bases not matched to a gene: 7. CDR1 is WNHNN, CDR2 SYGVQD, per germline (reference sequence). The CDR3 coding sequence is TGCGCCAGCAGTCTCACTAGCGGCCGTTCCTACAATGAGCAGTTCTTC. Protein sequence: CASSLTSGRSYNEQFF.

This sequence joins TRBV4-3 and TRBJ1-1; 7 bases fit TRBD1. Looked up from germline, CDR1 is LGHNA and CDR2 is YSLEER. Unmatched junction bases numbered 10, after V lost 7 bases and J lost 2 bases. This CDR3 contains 15 residues. Here the CDR3 DNA reads TGCGCCAGCAATTCCCGACAGGGAGAAAACACTGAAGCTTTCTTT. Amino acids: CASNSRQGENTEAFF.

V is TRBV5-8 and J is TRBJ2-1, with D tentatively TRBD2 (6 bases). This CDR3 contains 16 residues. The V and J ends lost 5 bases and 0 bases respectively, with 15 bases between them. The germline gives CDR1 SGHTS, CDR2 YDEGEE. For the CDR3, the DNA is TGTGCCAGCAGATCAGTGCGGGATAGCTCCTACAATGAGCAGTTCTTC. It codes for CASRSVRDSSYNEQFF.

The genes are TRBV25-1 and TRBJ2-1; D is uncertain. The germline CDR1 and CDR2 sequences are MGHDK and SYGVNS. Trimming cost V 1 base and J 7 bases, with 8 bases left between them. The CDR3 is 13 amino acids. The CDR3 region is CASSEWNLNEQFF. The CDR3 DNA reads as TGTGCCAGCAGTGAATGGAATCTAAATGAGCAGTTCTTC.

The chain employs TRBV4-3 and TRBJ1-2; no clear D. CDR1 is LGHNA, CDR2 YSLEER, per germline. This CDR3 has 14 amino acids. Trimming left V 0 bases short and J 7 bases short, with 12 bases between. The CDR3 bases are TGCGCCAGCAGCCAAGAGAGTACCTGGGGTGGCTACACCTTC. Translated: CASSQESTWGGYTF.

This chain connects TRBV4-3 to TRBJ1-2; D is uncertain. CDR3 length: 14 residues. Trimming stripped 0 bases from V and 6 bases from J, with 11 bases between. Germline V gene lookup returns CDR1 LGHNA and CDR2 YSLEER. CDR3 in DNA: TGCGCCAGCAGCCAAGATTTTTCGGGGAATGGCTACACCTTC. Protein product: CASSQDFSGNGYTF.

The chain uses TRBV4-1 and TRBJ2-7, with D uncertain. The CDR3 sequence is 14 residues long. Germline lookup yields CDR1 MGHRA and CDR2 YSYEKL. Between the trimmed V and J ends, which lost 5 bases and 2 bases, there was a span of 13 bases. This CDR3 reads CASSAVLSTYEQYF. DNA of the CDR3: TGCGCCAGCAGCGCGGTGCTGTCGACCTACGAGCAGTACTTC.

V gene TRBV4-3 combines with J gene TRBJ2-3, with a possible D match to TRBD2 (5 bases). The germline V gene encodes CDR1 LGHNA and CDR2 YSLEER. The CDR3 extends over 16 amino acids. Trimming removed 3 bases from V and 4 bases from J, with 17 bases in between. The CDR3 region is CASSQNFPSMADTQYF. CDR3 bases: TGCGCCAGCAGCCAGAATTTTCCTAGCATGGCAGATACGCAGTATTTT.

As to this clone: This sample also contains other DNA sequences that code for the same CDR3. CDR3 region: CASSSGQNTGELFF. CDR3 in DNA: TGTGCCAGCAGTTCGGGACAGAACACCGGGGAGCTGTTTTTT. The chain couples TRBV28 to TRBJ2-2, with a tentative D call TRBD1 (6 bases). CDR1 is MDHEN and CDR2 is SYDVKM in the germline V gene. The CDR3 is 14 amino acids. V lost 4 bases and J 1 base, leaving 7 bases between the germline ends. The variable domain in full, completed from reference TRBV28 and TRBJ2-2, reads DVKVTQSSRYLVKRTGEKVFLECVQDMDHENMFWYRQDPGLGLRLIYFSYDVKMKEKGDIPEGYSVSREKKERFSLILESASTNQTSMYLCASSSGQNTGELFFGEGSRLTVL.

This clone was found once. V is TRBV2 and J is TRBJ2-2; weak D call: TRBD2 (6 bases). The CDR3 totals 15 residues. Trimming stripped 2 bases from V and 3 bases from J, with 10 bases between. Germline V gene sequence: CDR1 SNHLY, CDR2 FYNNEI. Here the CDR3 reads CASSERSGYTGELFF. The DNA for the CDR3 is TGTGCCAGCAGTGAACGTAGCGGCTACACCGGGGAGCTGTTTTTT.

The gene calls are TRBV9 and TRBJ1-1; possible D gene TRBD1, 6 bases. V was pared by 4 bases and J by 6 bases, with 19 bases between. Germline V gene sequence: CDR1 SGDLS, CDR2 YYNGEE. This CDR3 is built from 15 residues. The CDR3 region is CASSPKGGARAEAFF. In nucleotides, the CDR3 is TGTGCCAGCAGCCCTAAGGGGGGGGCGAGGGCTGAAGCTTTCTTT.

The chain uses TRBV27 and TRBJ2-2, with 10 nucleotides matching TRBD1. Germline V CDR1 and CDR2: MNHEY, SMNVEV (reference sequence). The junction had 8 bases not matched to a gene; V was cut back by 6 bases and J by 7 bases. The CDR3 extends over 15 amino acids. Written as DNA, the CDR3 is TGTGCCAGCAGCTTAGGGACAGGGGTAGGCGGGGAGCTGTTTTTT. Its protein is CASSLGTGVGGELFF.

V and J are TRBV7-2 and TRBJ1-3; D is uncertain. The CDR3 extends over 13 amino acids. CDR1 is SGHTA, CDR2 FQGNSA, per germline. With 5 bases removed from V and 4 bases from J, the gap between germline ends came to 9 bases. CDR3 coding DNA: TGTGCCAGCAGCATCGCTCCGGGAAACACCATATATTTT. Its protein product is CASSIAPGNTIYF.

The chain is built from TRBV5-6 and TRBJ2-1; D uncertain. Germline V lookup: CDR1 SGHDT, CDR2 YYEEEE. The CDR3 runs 13 residues. The V end lost 2 bases, the J end lost 4 bases, and 7 bases lay between the germline ends. CDR3 in amino acids: CASSFSRYNEQFF. For the CDR3, the DNA is TGTGCCAGCAGCTTCTCCAGATACAATGAGCAGTTCTTC.

The V and J genes are TRBV7-8 and TRBJ2-1; possibly TRBD1 or TRBD2 for D (6 bases each). Germline V gene lookup returns CDR1 SGHVS and CDR2 FQNEAQ. Trimming cost V 1 base and J 3 bases, with 22 bases left between them. This CDR3 has 19 amino acids. CDR3 sequence (DNA): TGTGCCAGCAGCTTAGTCAACGTAGGGGGGAGCCCCGACTACAATGAGCAGTTCTTC. Amino acids: CASSLVNVGGSPDYNEQFF.

The J gene is TRBJ2-7, the V gene TRBV28, with D perhaps TRBD1 or TRBD2 (6 bases each). V was clipped by 10 bases and J by 2 bases, with 15 bases between them. CDR1 is MDHEN and CDR2 is SYDVKM in the germline V gene. The CDR3 has 13 residues. The CDR3: CAIEGGGTYEQYF. The CDR3 bases are TGTGCCATCGAGGGGGGAGGAACCTACGAGCAGTACTTC.

The CDR3, as DNA: TGTGCCAGCACCCCCCGGACTAGCGAGTACAATGAGCAGTTCTTC. This gives the protein CASTPRTSEYNEQFF. The chain has TRBV5-4 and TRBJ2-1; 9 positions agree with TRBD2. CDR1 SGHNT and CDR2 YYREEE come from the germline V gene (reference sequence). The CDR3 sequence is 15 residues long. Trimming at V came to 6 bases and at J to 4 bases, leaving 8 bases not matched to a gene.

The chain links TRBV13 to TRBJ2-1, with 9 bases that match TRBD2. The CDR3 spans 14 residues. V gave up 3 bases and J gave up 3 bases; unmatched junction bases: 0. CDR1 is PRHDT, CDR2 FYEKMQ, per germline (reference sequence). The CDR3, as DNA: TGTGCCAGCAGCTTTAGCGGGAGCTACAATGAGCAGTTCTTC. It specifies CASSFSGSYNEQFF.

This clone was picked up one time. The chain's CDR3 is CASSLVGAGELFF. DNA of the CDR3: TGTGCCAGCAGCTTAGTTGGCGCCGGGGAGCTGTTTTTT. V and J are TRBV11-3 and TRBJ2-2; D ambiguous. V was trimmed by 1 base and J by 6 bases, leaving 6 bases between them. Germline values: CDR1 SGHNT, CDR2 YENEEA. The CDR3 length is 13 residues. Drawing the rest from reference TRBV11-3 and TRBJ2-2, the complete variable domain is EAGVVQSPRYKIIEKKQPVAFWCNPISGHNTLYWYLQNLGQGPELLIRYENEEAVDDSQLPKDRFSAERLKGVDSTLKIQPAELGDSAVYLCASSLVGAGELFFGEGSRLTVL.